This T cell receptor beta chain originates from a study of OX40 agonist ivuxolimab in advanced cancers. Libraries were prepared by immunoSEQ multiplex PCR; TCRdb keeps only in-frame clonotypes and omits some of them. The sample contains approximately 90,000 clones, 89% of which appear only once. This clone was observed many times. The CDR3 runs to 14 residues. The germline V gene has CDR1 GTSNPN and CDR2 SVGIG (reference sequence). The ends were cut back, 3 bases at V and 0 bases at J, with 11 bases in the middle. The V gene is TRBV30, the J gene TRBJ1-1; D uncertain. The sample in question was CD4+ or CD8+ T cells sorted from blood, obtained in a trial of the OX40 agonist ivuxolimab. The origin of this receptor is an adult with an advanced solid tumor such as melanoma, head and neck, liver or kidney cancer. CDR3 sequence (DNA): TGTGCCTGGAGCGCCAGTCCTATGAACACTGAAGCTTTCTTT. It codes for CAWSASPMNTEAFF.